Below are 4 T cell receptor beta chains sequenced from a single sample in a study of shared clonotypes between healthy human individuals. Clones were read by immunoSEQ multiplex PCR, and TCRdb kept only the in-frame ones, dropping some. In the table there are more than 150,000 clones, around 63% of which are singletons. Sequencing input: memory CD4+ T cells sorted from blood. Described subset: CD45RA-negative fraction. Receptor source: a man aged 25-45 years in good health.

This CDR3 is CASSPPQVGGGYTF. The DNA for the CDR3 is TGTGCCAGCAGCCCGCCACAAGTCGGGGGAGGCTACACCTTC. The chain employs TRBV5-4 and TRBJ1-2; D may be TRBD1 (5 bases). CDR1 and CDR2 (germline): SGHNT, YYREEE (reference sequence). There are 14 residues in the CDR3. V was clipped by 4 bases and J by 8 bases, with 18 bases between them.

This clone was counted a single time. The chain carries TRBV2 and TRBJ1-5; maybe TRBD1 (6 bases). V lost 8 bases to trimming and J lost 3 bases, with 14 bases between them. From germline, CDR1 is SNHLY and CDR2 FYNNEI. CDR3 length: 14 residues. In DNA, the CDR3 is TGTGCCAGCGATCCCACAGGGTACAATCAGCCCCAGCATTTT. It translates to CASDPTGYNQPQHF. Full variable domain (outside the CDR3, taken from reference TRBV2 and TRBJ1-5): EPEVTQTPSHQVTQMGQEVILRCVPISNHLYFYWYRQILGQKVEFLVSFYNNEISEKSEIFDDQFSVERPDGSNFTLKIRSTKLEDSAMYFCASDPTGYNQPQHFGDGTRLSIL.

The sample holds many counts of this clone. The CDR3 here is CSGKTSGRARSYNEQFF. CDR3 in DNA: TGCAGCGGGAAAACTAGCGGGAGGGCCCGCTCCTACAATGAGCAGTTCTTC. V usage is TRBV29-1 and J usage is TRBJ2-1, with 13 bases lining up with TRBD2. The V gene's germline CDR1 is SQVTM and CDR2 ANQGSEA. CDR3 length equals 17 residues. V shed 7 bases and J 0 bases; nucleotides not matched to a gene: 9.

The chain joins TRBV10-3 to TRBJ2-4; 11 nucleotides line up with TRBD2. The CDR3 spans 14 residues. Trimming at V came to 4 bases and at J to 8 bases, leaving 4 bases not matched to a gene. Germline values: CDR1 ENHRY, CDR2 SYGVKD. The CDR3 DNA sequence: TGTGCCATCAGTGGTACGACTAGCGGGGACATTCAGTACTTC. Encoded protein: CAISGTTSGDIQYF.